This TCR beta chain was profiled in a study of CD8 T cells in ankylosing spondylitis. Germline-derived CDR1 and CDR2 are SGHRS and YFSETQ. Trimming left V 2 bases short and J 6 bases short, with 9 bases between. This CDR3 region has 12 residues. From the 5' RACE reads, TCRdb called clonotypes with MiXCR, one entry per CDR3 protein. The table has 250,000 to 400,000 distinct CDR3 sequences, about 9.9% seen once. This clonotype appeared many times. The receptor was isolated from a female donor with ankylosing spondylitis or in good health (not recorded which). This chain joins TRBV5-1 and TRBJ2-7; no firm D call. The sequenced sample was blood, either unsorted or a sorted T cell fraction (not recorded which). The CDR3 loop is CASSFDLREQYF. DNA of the CDR3: TGCGCCAGCAGCTTTGATTTGCGCGAGCAGTACTTC.